This T cell receptor beta chain is drawn from a study of tumor T cells in aggressive B-cell lymphoma. CDR1 is SGHVS, CDR2 FNYEAQ, per germline. Trimming removed 5 bases from V and 3 bases from J; junction bases left unmatched: 3. This CDR3 is built from 13 residues. Using immunoSEQ multiplex PCR, the repertoire was profiled, and TCRdb retains in-frame clones only, with some absent. The table has thousands of clones, approximately 81% seen once. This rearrangement joins TRBV7-6 to TRBJ1-2, with TRBD1 matching 7 bases. What was sequenced was tumor tissue. This clonotype originated in an adult with diffuse large B cell lymphoma. CDR3 protein: CASSRDSYYGYTF. The CDR3 bases are TGTGCCAGCAGCAGGGACAGCTACTATGGCTACACCTTC.